The 22 T cell receptor beta chains presented below share a single source sample, sequenced in a study of shared clonotypes between healthy human individuals. TCRdb's table, derived via immunoSEQ multiplex PCR, lists solely in-frame clones and lacks some. The sample has roughly 2.5 million clones, over 85% seen once. Sequencing was performed on naive CD4+ T cells sorted from blood. Subset defined: CD45RA+ positively selected. Receptor source: a man aged 18 to 30 in good health.

The chain is built from TRBV5-1 and TRBJ1-6, with D possibly matching TRBD1 (5 bases). Germline V CDR1 and CDR2: SGHRS, YFSETQ. V was trimmed by 4 bases and J by 6 bases, leaving 17 bases between them. CDR3 size: 16 residues. CDR3: CASSPMSTAVNSPLHF. The CDR3 bases are TGCGCCAGCAGCCCAATGTCGACAGCAGTTAATTCACCCCTCCACTTT.

The rearrangement joins TRBV2 to TRBJ1-1; no clear D. Germline values: CDR1 SNHLY, CDR2 FYNNEI. The V end was cut by 6 bases, the J end by 1 base, with 9 bases between. The CDR3 length is 13 residues. Here the CDR3 DNA reads TGTGCCAGCAGAAACGGAAGGAACACTGAAGCTTTCTTT. As protein: CASRNGRNTEAFF.

The rearrangement joins TRBV6-1 to TRBJ1-1; unclear D gene. This CDR3 contains 15 residues. Trimming cost V 3 bases and J 5 bases, with 16 bases left between them. Germline values: CDR1 MNHNS, CDR2 SASEGT. The CDR3 sequence: CASSDQARITTEAFF. The DNA of the CDR3 is TGTGCCAGCAGTGATCAAGCTCGGATAACAACTGAAGCTTTCTTT.

The V call is TRBV19, the J call TRBJ1-2; perhaps TRBD1 as D (5 bases). Trimming left V 6 bases short and J 8 bases short, with 19 bases between. CDR3 length equals 14 residues. Germline CDR1 LNHDA, CDR2 SQIVND (reference sequence). CDR3 region: CASSLPGGRRGYTF. The CDR3 DNA reads TGTGCCAGTAGCCTACCCGGGGGACGTCGCGGCTACACCTTC.

The chain employs TRBV7-8 and TRBJ1-3; D not resolved. Trimming shortened V by 1 base and J by 0 bases, and 4 bases separated the two germline ends. CDR3 length: 14 amino acids. The V gene's germline CDR1 is SGHVS and CDR2 FQNEAQ. The CDR3: CASSLDSSGNTIYF. In DNA, the CDR3 is TGTGCCAGCAGCTTAGATAGCTCTGGAAACACCATATATTTT.

The DNA for the CDR3 is TGTGCCAGCAGCTCCTTCGATAGAACCGGGGAGCTGTTTTTT. It yields the protein CASSSFDRTGELFF. V is TRBV7-6 and J is TRBJ2-2; D is unresolved. This CDR3 is 14 amino acids long. Germline assignment: CDR1 SGHVS and CDR2 FNYEAQ. Trimming pared 4 bases from V and 5 bases from J, leaving 11 bases between.

The V call is TRBV6-5, the J call TRBJ1-4; TRBD1 agrees at 9 bases. The CDR3 spans 14 residues. The germline CDR1 and CDR2 sequences are MNHEY and SVGAGI. The trim removed 5 bases at V and 8 bases at J, leaving 6 bases unmatched. The CDR3 nucleotides read TGTGCCAGCAGTGCGACAGGGGGAAGAGAAAAACTGTTTTTT. It specifies CASSATGGREKLFF.

The chain has TRBV5-6 and TRBJ2-7, with D unresolved. CDR3 length equals 15 residues. Germline V CDR1 and CDR2: SGHDT, YYEEEE. V was shortened by 2 bases and J by 2 bases, with 14 bases between the two germline ends. For the CDR3, the DNA is TGTGCCAGCAGCTTCTTTCGGTCCGACACCTACGAGCAGTACTTC. As protein: CASSFFRSDTYEQYF.

The chain links TRBV7-9 to TRBJ2-3; D not certain. This CDR3 is built from 13 residues. Germline assignment: CDR1 SEHNR and CDR2 FQNEAQ (reference sequence). Trimming removed 5 bases from V and 8 bases from J, with 14 bases in between. CDR3 in amino acids: CASSPQSWGTQYF. DNA for the CDR3: TGTGCCAGCAGCCCCCAGTCTTGGGGTACGCAGTATTTT.

The chain's CDR3 is CASSLSLAKNIQYF. For the CDR3, the DNA is TGTGCCAGCAGCTTATCACTAGCCAAAAACATTCAGTACTTC. The V and J genes are TRBV7-2 and TRBJ2-4, with D unclear. This CDR3 has 14 amino acids. Trimming pared 2 bases from V and 0 bases from J, leaving 5 bases between. Germline loops: CDR1 SGHTA, CDR2 FQGNSA. Complete variable domain (other parts from reference TRBV7-2 and TRBJ2-4): GAGVSQSPSNKVTEKGKDVELRCDPISGHTALYWYRQSLGQGLEFLIYFQGNSAPDKSGLPSDRFSAERTGGSVSTLTIQRTQQEDSAVYLCASSLSLAKNIQYFGAGTRLSVL.

The V gene is TRBV6-6, the J gene TRBJ2-7, with 13 positions matching TRBD2. Losses at the gene ends were 2 bases for V and 7 bases for J; bases not matched to a gene: 5. The CDR3 runs to 15 residues. The germline CDR1 and CDR2 sequences are MNHNY and SVGAGI (reference sequence). The CDR3 nucleotides are TGTGCCAGCAGTTACGGACTAGCGGGAGTCGGAGAGCAGTACTTC. It is translated as CASSYGLAGVGEQYF.

This chain links TRBV14 with TRBJ2-5; 7 nucleotides line up with TRBD2. The CDR3 is 14 amino acids. Germline V gene sequence: CDR1 SGHDN, CDR2 FVKESK. V gave up 1 base and J gave up 4 bases; unmatched junction bases: 3. CDR3 protein: CASSQAWGGETQYF. CDR3 DNA: TGTGCCAGCAGCCAAGCGTGGGGGGGAGAGACCCAGTACTTC. The complete variable domain, with remaining parts taken from reference TRBV14 and TRBJ2-5, reads EAGVTQFPSHSVIEKGQTVTLRCDPISGHDNLYWYRRVMGKEIKFLLHFVKESKQDESGMPNNRFLAERTGGTYSTLKVQPAELEDSGVYFCASSQAWGGETQYFGPGTRLLVL.

The chain recombines TRBV7-2 with TRBJ2-1, with TRBD2 identical over 8 bases. Germline V gives CDR1 SGHTA, CDR2 FQGNSA. The CDR3 totals 16 residues. Trimming cost V 1 base and J 5 bases; bases outside gene matches: 7. CDR3 loop: CASSLVTTSVHNEQFF. The CDR3, as DNA: TGTGCCAGCAGCTTAGTCACGACTAGCGTCCACAATGAGCAGTTCTTC.

The chain carries TRBV18 and TRBJ2-7; 7 nucleotides agree with TRBD1. Germline CDR1 KGHSH, CDR2 LQKENI. CDR3 length: 16 amino acids. V was pared by 2 bases and J by 0 bases, with 7 bases of the junction left unmatched. The CDR3 is CASSPMDRFSSYEQYF. The CDR3 coding sequence is TGTGCCAGCTCACCAATGGACAGGTTTAGCTCCTACGAGCAGTACTTC.

The chain joins TRBV11-2 to TRBJ1-1; D perhaps matches TRBD1 (5 bases). This CDR3 region has 15 residues. V lost 5 bases to trimming and J lost 1 base, with 14 bases between them. CDR1 and CDR2 (germline): SGHAT, FQNNGV. The CDR3 sequence: CASSRGRGWNTEAFF. CDR3 bases: TGTGCCAGCAGCCGGGGAAGGGGCTGGAACACTGAAGCTTTCTTT.

The V call is TRBV7-8, the J call TRBJ1-4, with TRBD1 matching 7 bases. Trimming cost V 1 base and J 3 bases; bases outside gene matches: 2. Germline V gene lookup returns CDR1 SGHVS and CDR2 FQNEAQ. CDR3 size: 15 residues. CDR3 residues: CASSLEGTANEKLFF. The CDR3 DNA reads TGTGCCAGCAGCTTAGAGGGGACAGCTAATGAAAAACTGTTTTTT.

The V call is TRBV7-2, the J call TRBJ2-1; D gene ambiguous. V was clipped by 2 bases and J by 0 bases, with 8 bases between them. The CDR3 covers 15 residues. CDR1 SGHTA and CDR2 FQGNSA come from the germline V gene. CDR3 in amino acids: CASSLSPSSYNEQFF. The CDR3 nucleotides are TGTGCCAGCAGCTTATCCCCCAGCTCCTACAATGAGCAGTTCTTC.

This clone was recorded a few times. The gene calls are TRBV30 and TRBJ1-5, with 7 bases that match TRBD1. V was clipped by 0 bases and J by 0 bases; unmatched bases: 2. Germline CDR1 and CDR2: GTSNPN and SVGIG (reference sequence). The CDR3 loop spans 15 amino acids. This chain's CDR3 is CAWSVQGHSNQPQHF. The CDR3 region has the DNA TGTGCCTGGAGTGTACAGGGGCATAGCAATCAGCCCCAGCATTTT.

The CDR3 here is CASSSQRGAPDTQYF. The CDR3 coding sequence is TGCGCCAGCAGCTCGCAGCGGGGGGCCCCAGATACGCAGTATTTT. The chain links TRBV5-1 to TRBJ2-3; 9 bases agree with TRBD2. The CDR3 consists of 15 residues. The V segment lost 3 bases and the J segment 4 bases; nucleotides outside the gene matches: 6. CDR1 and CDR2 (germline): SGHRS, YFSETQ.

The chain links TRBV10-3 to TRBJ2-6; D is possibly TRBD1 (5 bases). Germline V gene data show CDR1 as ENHRY and CDR2 as SYGVKD. The CDR3 contains 16 residues. V gave up 6 bases and J gave up 2 bases, with 14 bases separating them. Here the CDR3 DNA reads TGTGCCATCAGCGACCCCATGGGGCCTGGGGCCAACGTCCTGACTTTC. Encoded protein: CAISDPMGPGANVLTF.

V usage is TRBV4-1 and J usage is TRBJ2-3, with 8 nucleotides matching TRBD2. J lost 5 bases, V lost 0 bases, and 7 bases had no gene match. The CDR3 is 16 amino acids. Germline V lookup: CDR1 MGHRA, CDR2 YSYEKL. The CDR3 DNA follows: TGCGCCAGCAGCCAAGATTCGGGGGGGCCGGTAGATACGCAGTATTTT. It translates to CASSQDSGGPVDTQYF.

The CDR3 here is CASSHYQPQHF. For the CDR3, the DNA is TGTGCCAGCAGCCACTATCAGCCCCAGCATTTT. This chain uses TRBV21-1 with TRBJ1-5. TRBV21-1 is a pseudogene locus. The CDR3 runs 11 residues.